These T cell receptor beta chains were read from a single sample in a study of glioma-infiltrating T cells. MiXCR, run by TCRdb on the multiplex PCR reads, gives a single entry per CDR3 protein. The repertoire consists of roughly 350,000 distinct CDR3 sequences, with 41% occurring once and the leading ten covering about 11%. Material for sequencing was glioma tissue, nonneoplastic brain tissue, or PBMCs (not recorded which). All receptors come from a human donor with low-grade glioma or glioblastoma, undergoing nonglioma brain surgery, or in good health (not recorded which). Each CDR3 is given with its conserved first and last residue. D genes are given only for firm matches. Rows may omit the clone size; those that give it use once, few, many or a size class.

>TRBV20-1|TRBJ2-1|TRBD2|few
CSASYGGSYNEQFF
TGCAGTGCTAGTTATGGCGGGAGTTACAATGAGCAGTTCTTC
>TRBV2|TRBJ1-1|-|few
CASREDRLNTEAFF
TGTGCCAGCAGGGAGGACAGACTGAACACTGAAGCTTTCTTT
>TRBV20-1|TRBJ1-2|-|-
CSARDSNRDYYGYTF
TGCAGTGCTAGAGATTCGAACAGGGATTACTATGGCTACACCTTC
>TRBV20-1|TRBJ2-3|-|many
CSARGGGTDTQYF
TGCAGTGCTAGAGGCGGAGGCACAGATACGCAGTATTTT
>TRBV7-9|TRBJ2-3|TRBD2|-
CASSPGGGTTDTQYF
TGTGCCAGCAGCCCTGGCGGGGGGACCACAGATACGCAGTATTTT
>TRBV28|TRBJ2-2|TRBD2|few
CASSFPREGPNTGELFF
TGTGCCAGCAGTTTTCCGCGGGAGGGCCCCAACACCGGGGAGCTGTTTTTT
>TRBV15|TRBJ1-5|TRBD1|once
CAATQDRGYSNQPQHF
TGTGCCGCTACCCAGGACAGGGGATATAGCAATCAGCCCCAGCATTTT
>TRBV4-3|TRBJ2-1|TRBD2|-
CASSPIYQGLASNEQFF
TGCGCCAGCAGCCCGATTTACCAGGGACTAGCGTCGAATGAGCAGTTCTTC
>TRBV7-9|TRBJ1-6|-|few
CASSLQGPLHF
TGTGCCAGCAGCTTGCAGGGTCCCCTCCACTTT
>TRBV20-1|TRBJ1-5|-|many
CSARVFSNQPQHF
TGCAGTGCTAGAGTCTTTAGCAATCAGCCCCAGCATTTT
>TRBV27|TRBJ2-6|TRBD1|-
CASSQRDGTGGISGANVLTF
TGTGCCAGCAGTCAGCGGGACGGGACAGGGGGTATCTCTGGGGCCAACGTCCTGACTTTC
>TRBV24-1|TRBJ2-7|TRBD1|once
CATSDPGQGAHEQYF
TGTGCCACCAGTGACCCGGGACAGGGGGCCCACGAGCAGTACTTC
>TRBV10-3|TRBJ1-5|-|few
CAISEAEENQPQHF
TGTGCCATCAGTGAAGCTGAAGAGAATCAGCCCCAGCATTTT
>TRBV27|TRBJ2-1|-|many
CASRRGASDLGNEQFF
TGTGCCAGCAGACGGGGGGCTAGCGACTTGGGTAATGAGCAGTTCTTC
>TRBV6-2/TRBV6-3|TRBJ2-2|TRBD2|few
CASSYVSGRGPGELFF
TGTGCCAGCAGTTACGTCAGCGGGAGGGGGCCCGGGGAGCTGTTTTTT
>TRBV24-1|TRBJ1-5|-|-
CATSDPQSQTGLGQPQHF
TGTGCCACCAGCGATCCGCAATCCCAAACAGGGTTGGGTCAGCCCCAGCATTTT
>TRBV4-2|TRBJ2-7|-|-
CASSQVDPDGMEYEQYF
TGTGCCAGCAGCCAAGTAGACCCGGACGGGATGGAATACGAGCAGTACTTC
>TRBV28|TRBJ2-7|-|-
CASSPLYSSYEQYF
TGTGCCAGCAGTCCCCTTTATTCCTCCTACGAGCAGTACTTC
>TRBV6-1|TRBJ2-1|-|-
CASSSDFPDNEQFF
TGTGCCAGCAGTTCTGACTTCCCCGACAATGAGCAGTTCTTC
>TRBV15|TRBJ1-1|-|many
CATSRALTGMAEAFF
TGTGCCACCAGCAGAGCCCTAACAGGGATGGCTGAAGCTTTCTTT
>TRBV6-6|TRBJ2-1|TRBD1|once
CASSYSPPGTGFEQFF
TGTGCCAGCAGTTACTCCCCCCCCGGGACAGGGTTTGAGCAGTTCTTC
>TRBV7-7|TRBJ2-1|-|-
CASSFPGGKQFF
TGTGCTAGCAGCTTCCCCGGGGGCAAGCAGTTCTTC
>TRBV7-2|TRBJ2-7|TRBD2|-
CASSPLAASSYEQYF
TGTGCCAGCAGCCCCCTAGCGGCTAGCTCCTACGAGCAGTACTTC
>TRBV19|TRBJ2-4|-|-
CASSTGRATIQYF
TGTGCCAGCAGCACCGGGAGAGCCACCATTCAGTACTTC
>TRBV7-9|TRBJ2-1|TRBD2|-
CASSLTEDGRSYNEQFF
TGTGCCAGCAGCTTAACTGAGGACGGGAGGTCCTACAATGAGCAGTTCTTC
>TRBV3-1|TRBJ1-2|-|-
CASSQDPGLSVDGYTF
TGTGCCAGCAGCCAAGATCCGGGACTCTCCGTGGATGGCTACACCTTC
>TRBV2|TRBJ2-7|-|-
CASRNRGGPYEQYF
TGTGCCAGCAGGAACAGGGGAGGCCCCTACGAGCAGTACTTC
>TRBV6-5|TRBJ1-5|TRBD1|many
CASSYAGGQPQHF
TGTGCCAGCAGTTACGCAGGGGGACAGCCCCAGCATTTT
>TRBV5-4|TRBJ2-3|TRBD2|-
CASSREAGADTQYF
TGTGCCAGCAGCCGAGAAGCGGGAGCTGATACGCAGTATTTT
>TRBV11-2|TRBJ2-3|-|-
CASSSYTTVYTDTQYF
TGTGCCAGCAGCTCATATACGACGGTCTACACAGATACGCAGTATTTT
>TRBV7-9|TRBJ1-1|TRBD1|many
CASSYGTGGPHEAFF
TGTGCCAGCAGCTACGGGACAGGGGGACCACATGAAGCTTTCTTT
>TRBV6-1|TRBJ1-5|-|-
CAISDSLELQHF
TGTGCCATCAGTGACTCCCTTGAGCTCCAGCATTTT
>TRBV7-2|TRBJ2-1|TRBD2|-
CASRLQPGLAGGEKFF
TGTGCCAGCAGACTTCAACCGGGACTAGCGGGAGGGGAGAAGTTCTTC
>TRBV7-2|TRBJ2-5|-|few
CASSAGLVETQYF
TGTGCCAGCAGTGCGGGACTCGTGGAGACCCAGTACTTC
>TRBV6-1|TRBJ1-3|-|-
CASSEGQFSGNTIYF
TGTGCCAGCAGTGAAGGACAGTTCTCTGGAAACACCATATATTTT
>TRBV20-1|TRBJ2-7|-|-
CGARKDPYEQYF
TGCGGTGCTAGAAAGGACCCCTACGAGCAGTACTTC
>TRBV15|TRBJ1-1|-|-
CATSRRNPGLMNTEALF
TGTGCCACCAGCAGACGAAATCCCGGACTGATGAACACTGAAGCTCTCTTT
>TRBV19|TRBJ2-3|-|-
CASREGPSPRWYF
TGTGCCAGTAGGGAGGGGCCAAGTCCACGGTGGTATTTT
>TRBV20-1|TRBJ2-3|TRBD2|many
CSAGLAGADTQYF
TGCAGTGCTGGACTAGCGGGAGCAGATACGCAGTATTTT
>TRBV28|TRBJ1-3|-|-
CASTPQGFLGNTIYF
TGTGCCAGCACCCCACAGGGATTCCTTGGAAACACCATATATTTT
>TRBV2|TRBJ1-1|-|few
CASRRDGSNTEAFF
TGTGCCAGCAGGAGGGACGGTTCGAACACTGAAGCTTTCTTT
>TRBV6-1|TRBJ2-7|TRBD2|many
CASSEVASGTIHEQYF
TGTGCCAGCAGTGAAGTTGCTTCGGGGACTATACACGAGCAGTACTTC
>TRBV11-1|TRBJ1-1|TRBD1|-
CASSLDRDGTEAFF
TGTGCCAGCAGCCTTGACAGGGATGGCACTGAAGCTTTCTTT
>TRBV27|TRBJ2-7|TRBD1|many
CASSNHRGPTSGQYF
TGTGCCAGCAGTAATCACAGGGGCCCGACCTCCGGACAGTACTTC
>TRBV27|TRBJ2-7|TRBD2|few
CASSLYVSSGSVPAVEQYF
TGTGCCAGCAGTTTATACGTGTCTAGCGGGAGTGTCCCGGCAGTCGAGCAGTACTTC
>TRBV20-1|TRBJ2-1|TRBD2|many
CSARDLAGGYNEQFF
TGCAGTGCTAGAGATCTAGCGGGGGGCTACAATGAGCAGTTCTTC
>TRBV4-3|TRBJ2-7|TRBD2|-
CASSLKEVGTIGFTYEQYF
TGCGCCAGCAGCCTCAAAGAAGTTGGGACTATCGGATTTACCTACGAGCAGTACTTC
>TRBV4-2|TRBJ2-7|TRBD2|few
CASSQRVGLADRYEQYF
TGTGCCAGCAGCCAAAGGGTGGGACTAGCGGACCGGTACGAGCAGTACTTC
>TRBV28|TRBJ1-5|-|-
CASSSEGLNQPQHF
TGTGCCAGCAGTTCGGAGGGGTTAAATCAGCCCCAGCATTTT
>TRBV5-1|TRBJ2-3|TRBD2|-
CASSMGLAGPNTQYF
TGCGCCAGCAGCATGGGACTAGCGGGACCAAATACGCAGTATTTT
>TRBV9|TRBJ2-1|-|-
CASSVSLDEQFF
TGTGCCAGCAGCGTAAGTCTCGATGAGCAGTTCTTC
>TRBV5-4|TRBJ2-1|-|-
CASSSPREGRYNEQFF
TGTGCCAGCAGCTCCCCCCGTGAGGGCCGCTACAATGAGCAGTTCTTC
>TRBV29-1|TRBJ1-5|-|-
CSGETEYSNQPQHF
TGCAGCGGGGAGACAGAATATAGCAATCAGCCCCAGCATTTT
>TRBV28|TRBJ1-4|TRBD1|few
CASSRGQGDEKLFF
TGTGCCAGCAGCAGGGGACAGGGAGATGAAAAACTGTTTTTT
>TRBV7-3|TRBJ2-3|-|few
CASSRDDTDTQYF
TGTGCCAGCAGCCGAGACGACACAGATACGCAGTATTTT
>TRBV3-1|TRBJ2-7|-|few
CASSHRRAVYEQYF
TGTGCCAGCAGCCATCGGAGGGCGGTTTACGAGCAGTACTTC
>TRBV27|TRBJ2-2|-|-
CASSLEQSTGELFF
TGTGCCAGCAGTTTAGAACAGTCCACCGGGGAGCTGTTTTTT